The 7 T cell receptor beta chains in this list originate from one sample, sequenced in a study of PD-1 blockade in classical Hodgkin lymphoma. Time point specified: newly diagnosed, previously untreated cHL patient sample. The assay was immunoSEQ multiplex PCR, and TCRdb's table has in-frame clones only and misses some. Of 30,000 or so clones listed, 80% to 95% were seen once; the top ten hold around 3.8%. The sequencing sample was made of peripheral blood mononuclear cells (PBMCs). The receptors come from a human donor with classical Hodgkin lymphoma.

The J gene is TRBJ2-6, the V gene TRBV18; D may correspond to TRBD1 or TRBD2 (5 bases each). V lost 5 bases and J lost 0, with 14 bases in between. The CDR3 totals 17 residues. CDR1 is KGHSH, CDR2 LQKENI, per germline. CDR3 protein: CASSSSGLNSGANVLTF. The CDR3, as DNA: TGTGCCAGCTCATCCTCGGGGCTGAACTCTGGGGCCAACGTCCTGACTTTC.

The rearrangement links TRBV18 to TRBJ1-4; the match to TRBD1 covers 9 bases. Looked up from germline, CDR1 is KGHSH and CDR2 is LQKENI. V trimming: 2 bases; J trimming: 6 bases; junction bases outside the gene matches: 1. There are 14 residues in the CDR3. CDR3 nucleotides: TGTGCCAGCTCACCAAGGACAGGGGATGAAAAACTGTTTTTT. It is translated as CASSPRTGDEKLFF. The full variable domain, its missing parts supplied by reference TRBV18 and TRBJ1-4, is NAGVMQNPRHLVRRRGQEARLRCSPMKGHSHVYWYRQLPEEGLKFMVYLQKENIIDESGMPKERFSAEFPKEGPSILRIQQVVRGDSAAYFCASSPRTGDEKLFFGSGTQLSVL.

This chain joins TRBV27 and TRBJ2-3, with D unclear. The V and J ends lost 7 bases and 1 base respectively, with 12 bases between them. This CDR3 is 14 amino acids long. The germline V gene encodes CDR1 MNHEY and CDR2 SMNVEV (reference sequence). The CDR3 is CASTTGKGTDTQYF. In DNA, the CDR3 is TGTGCCAGCACAACGGGCAAGGGCACAGATACGCAGTATTTT.

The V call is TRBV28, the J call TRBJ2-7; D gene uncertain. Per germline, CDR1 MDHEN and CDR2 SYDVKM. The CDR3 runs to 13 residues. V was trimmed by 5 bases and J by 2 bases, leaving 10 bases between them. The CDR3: CASSPTPAYEQYF. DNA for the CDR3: TGTGCCAGCAGTCCGACGCCAGCCTACGAGCAGTACTTC.

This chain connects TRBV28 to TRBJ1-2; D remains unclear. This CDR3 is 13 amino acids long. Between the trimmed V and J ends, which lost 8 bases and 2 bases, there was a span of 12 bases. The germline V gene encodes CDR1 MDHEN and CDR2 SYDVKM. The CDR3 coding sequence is TGTGCCAGCGACCCGGCGCAGAACTATGGCTACACCTTC. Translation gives CASDPAQNYGYTF.

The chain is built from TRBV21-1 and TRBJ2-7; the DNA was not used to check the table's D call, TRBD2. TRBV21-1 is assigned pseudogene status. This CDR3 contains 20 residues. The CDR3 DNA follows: TGTGCCAGCAGCAAAGAAATTACTTGGGGCGGGAGGCCTATCTCCTACGAGCAGTACTTC. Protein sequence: CASSKEITWGGRPISYEQYF.

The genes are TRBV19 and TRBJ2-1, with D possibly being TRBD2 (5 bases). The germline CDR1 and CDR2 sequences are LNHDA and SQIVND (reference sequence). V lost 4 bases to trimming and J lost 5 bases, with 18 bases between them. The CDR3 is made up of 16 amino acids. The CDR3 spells CASSTVGEPSHNEQFF. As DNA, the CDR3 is TGTGCCAGTAGTACCGTTGGGGAGCCCTCGCACAATGAGCAGTTCTTC.